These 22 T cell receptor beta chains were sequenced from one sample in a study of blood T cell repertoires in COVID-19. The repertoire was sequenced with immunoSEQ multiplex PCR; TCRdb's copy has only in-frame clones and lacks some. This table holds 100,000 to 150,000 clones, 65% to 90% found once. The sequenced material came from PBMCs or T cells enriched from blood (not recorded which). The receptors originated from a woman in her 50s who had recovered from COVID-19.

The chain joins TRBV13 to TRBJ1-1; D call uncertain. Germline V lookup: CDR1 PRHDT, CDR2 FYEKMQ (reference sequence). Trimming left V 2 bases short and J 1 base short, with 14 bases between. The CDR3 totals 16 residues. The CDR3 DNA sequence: TGTGCCAGCAGCTTATATGACCGGCGAGGGAACACTGAAGCTTTCTTT. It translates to CASSLYDRRGNTEAFF. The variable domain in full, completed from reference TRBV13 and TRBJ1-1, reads AAGVIQSPRHLIKEKRETATLKCYPIPRHDTVYWYQQGPGQDPQFLISFYEKMQSDKGSIPDRFSAQQFSDYHSELNMSSLELGDSALYFCASSLYDRRGNTEAFFGQGTRLTVV.

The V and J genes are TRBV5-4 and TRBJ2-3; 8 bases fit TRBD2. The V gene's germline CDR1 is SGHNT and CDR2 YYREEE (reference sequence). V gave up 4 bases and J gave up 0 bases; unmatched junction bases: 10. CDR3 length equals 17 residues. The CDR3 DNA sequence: TGTGCCAGCAGCCTCTTCGCGGGGGGCATAAGCACAGATACGCAGTATTTT. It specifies CASSLFAGGISTDTQYF. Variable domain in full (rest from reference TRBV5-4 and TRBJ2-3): ETGVTQSPTHLIKTRGQQVTLRCSSQSGHNTVSWYQQALGQGPQFIFQYYREEENGRGNFPPRFSGLQFPNYSSELNVNALELDDSALYLCASSLFAGGISTDTQYFGPGTRLTVL.

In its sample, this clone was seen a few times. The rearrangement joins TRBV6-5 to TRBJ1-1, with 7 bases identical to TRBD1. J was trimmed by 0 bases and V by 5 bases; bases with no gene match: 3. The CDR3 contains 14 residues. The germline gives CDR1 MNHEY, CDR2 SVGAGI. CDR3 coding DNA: TGTGCCAGCAGTCCCGGGACAGTGAACACTGAAGCTTTCTTT. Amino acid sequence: CASSPGTVNTEAFF.

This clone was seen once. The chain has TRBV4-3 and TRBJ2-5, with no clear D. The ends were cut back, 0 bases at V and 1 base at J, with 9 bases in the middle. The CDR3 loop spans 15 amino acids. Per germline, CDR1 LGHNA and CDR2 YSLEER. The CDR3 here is CASSQDTKIQETQYF. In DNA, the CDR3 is TGCGCCAGCAGCCAAGACACAAAAATCCAAGAGACCCAGTACTTC.

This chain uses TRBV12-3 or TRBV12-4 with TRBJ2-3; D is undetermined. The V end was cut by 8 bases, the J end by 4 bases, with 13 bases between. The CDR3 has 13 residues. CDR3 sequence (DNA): TGTGCCAGCGGCGGCGGTCGCGCAGATACGCAGTATTTT. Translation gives CASGGGRADTQYF.

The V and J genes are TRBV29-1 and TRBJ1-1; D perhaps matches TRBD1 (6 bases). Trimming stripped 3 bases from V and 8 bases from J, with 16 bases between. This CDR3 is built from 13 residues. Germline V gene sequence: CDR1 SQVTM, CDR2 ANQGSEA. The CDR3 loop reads CSVDGGGAAEAFF. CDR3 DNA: TGCAGCGTTGATGGAGGGGGGGCGGCCGAAGCTTTCTTT.

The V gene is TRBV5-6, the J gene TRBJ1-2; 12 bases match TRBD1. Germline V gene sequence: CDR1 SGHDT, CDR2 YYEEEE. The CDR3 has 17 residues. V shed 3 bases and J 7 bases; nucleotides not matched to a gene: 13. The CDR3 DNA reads TGTGCCAGCAGCTCGCGCGGGACAGGGGGCGGGCTTCGTGGCTACACCTTC. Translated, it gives CASSSRGTGGGLRGYTF. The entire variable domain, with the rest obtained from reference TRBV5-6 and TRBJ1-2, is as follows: DAGVTQSPTHLIKTRGQQVTLRCSPKSGHDTVSWYQQALGQGPQFIFQYYEEEERQRGNFPDRFSGHQFPNYSSELNVNALLLGDSALYLCASSSRGTGGGLRGYTFGSGTRLTVV.

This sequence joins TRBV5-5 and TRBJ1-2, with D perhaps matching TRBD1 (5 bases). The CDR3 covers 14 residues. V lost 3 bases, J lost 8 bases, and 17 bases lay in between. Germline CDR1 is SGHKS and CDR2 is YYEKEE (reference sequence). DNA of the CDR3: TGTGCCAGCAGCTCCGGATTGGGGCAAGGAGGCTACACCTTC. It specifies CASSSGLGQGGYTF.

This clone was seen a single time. Here the CDR3 reads CASERGGSPDTQYF. CDR3 nucleotide sequence: TGTGCCAGCGAAAGGGGCGGTAGCCCAGATACGCAGTATTTT. J is TRBJ2-3 and V is TRBV7-2; D is possibly TRBD1 (5 bases). CDR1 SGHTA and CDR2 FQGNSA come from the germline V gene. This CDR3 has 14 amino acids. Between the trimmed V and J ends, which lost 8 bases and 4 bases, there was a span of 16 bases. Together with reference TRBV7-2 and TRBJ2-3, the CDR3 gives the full variable domain: GAGVSQSPSNKVTEKGKDVELRCDPISGHTALYWYRQSLGQGLEFLIYFQGNSAPDKSGLPSDRFSAERTGGSVSTLTIQRTQQEDSAVYLCASERGGSPDTQYFGPGTRLTVL.

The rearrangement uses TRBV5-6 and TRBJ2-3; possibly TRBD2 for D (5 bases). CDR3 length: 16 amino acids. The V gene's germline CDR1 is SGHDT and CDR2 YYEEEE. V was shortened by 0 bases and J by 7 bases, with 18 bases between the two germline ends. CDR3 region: CASSLALASGDYTQYF. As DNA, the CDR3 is TGTGCCAGCAGCTTGGCCTTGGCTTCCGGGGATTATACGCAGTATTTT.

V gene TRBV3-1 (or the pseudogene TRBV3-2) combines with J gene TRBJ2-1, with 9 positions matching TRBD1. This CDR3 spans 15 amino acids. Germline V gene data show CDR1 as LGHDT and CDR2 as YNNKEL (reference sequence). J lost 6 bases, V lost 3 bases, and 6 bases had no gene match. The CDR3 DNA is TGTGCCAGCAGCCATCCGGGACAGGGTTTCAATGAGCAGTTCTTC. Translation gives CASSHPGQGFNEQFF.

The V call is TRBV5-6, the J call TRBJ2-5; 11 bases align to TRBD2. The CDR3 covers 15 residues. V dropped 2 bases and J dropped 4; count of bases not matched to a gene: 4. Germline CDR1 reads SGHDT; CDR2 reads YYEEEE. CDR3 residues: CASSFLAGGGETQYF. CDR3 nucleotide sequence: TGTGCCAGCAGCTTTCTAGCGGGGGGAGGAGAGACCCAGTACTTC.

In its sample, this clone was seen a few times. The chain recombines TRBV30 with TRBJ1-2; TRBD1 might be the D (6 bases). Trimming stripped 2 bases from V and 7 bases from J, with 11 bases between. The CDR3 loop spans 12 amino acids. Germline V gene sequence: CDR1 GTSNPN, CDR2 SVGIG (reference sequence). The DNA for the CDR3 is TGTGCCTGGAGTTTGGGGGCCGGTGGCTACACCTTC. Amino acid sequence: CAWSLGAGGYTF.

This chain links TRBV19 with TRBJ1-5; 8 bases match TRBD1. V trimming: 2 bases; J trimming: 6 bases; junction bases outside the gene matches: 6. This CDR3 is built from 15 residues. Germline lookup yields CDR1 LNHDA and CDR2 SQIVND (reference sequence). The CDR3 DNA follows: TGTGCCAGTAGTATAACCCCGACAGGGGCTCAGCCCCAGCATTTT. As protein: CASSITPTGAQPQHF.

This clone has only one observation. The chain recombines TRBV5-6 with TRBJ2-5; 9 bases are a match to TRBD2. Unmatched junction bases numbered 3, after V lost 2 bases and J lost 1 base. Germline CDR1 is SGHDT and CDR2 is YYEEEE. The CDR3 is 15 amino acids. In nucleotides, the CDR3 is TGTGCCAGCAGCTTTCCAGCGGGGGGCCAAGAGACCCAGTACTTC. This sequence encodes CASSFPAGGQETQYF. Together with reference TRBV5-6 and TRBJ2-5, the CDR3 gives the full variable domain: DAGVTQSPTHLIKTRGQQVTLRCSPKSGHDTVSWYQQALGQGPQFIFQYYEEEERQRGNFPDRFSGHQFPNYSSELNVNALLLGDSALYLCASSFPAGGQETQYFGPGTRLLVL.

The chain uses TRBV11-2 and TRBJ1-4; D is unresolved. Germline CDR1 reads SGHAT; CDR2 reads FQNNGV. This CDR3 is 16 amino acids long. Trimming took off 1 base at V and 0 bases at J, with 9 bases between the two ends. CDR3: CASSLGGGATNEKLFF. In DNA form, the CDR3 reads TGTGCCAGCAGCTTAGGAGGCGGTGCAACTAATGAAAAACTGTTTTTT.

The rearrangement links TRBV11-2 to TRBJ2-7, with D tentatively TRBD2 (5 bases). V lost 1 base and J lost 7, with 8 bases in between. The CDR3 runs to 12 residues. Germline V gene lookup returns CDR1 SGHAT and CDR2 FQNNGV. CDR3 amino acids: CASSLGPGEQYF. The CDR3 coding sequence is TGTGCCAGCAGCTTAGGTCCGGGGGAGCAGTACTTC.

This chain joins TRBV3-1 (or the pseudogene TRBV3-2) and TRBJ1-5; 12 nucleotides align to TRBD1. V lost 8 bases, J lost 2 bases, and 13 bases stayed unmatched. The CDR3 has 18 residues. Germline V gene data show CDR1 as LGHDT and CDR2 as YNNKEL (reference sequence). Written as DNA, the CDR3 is TGTGCCAGCGGGAGTGGGGGGACAGGGGGCGTCGGCAATCAGCCCCAGCATTTT. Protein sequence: CASGSGGTGGVGNQPQHF.

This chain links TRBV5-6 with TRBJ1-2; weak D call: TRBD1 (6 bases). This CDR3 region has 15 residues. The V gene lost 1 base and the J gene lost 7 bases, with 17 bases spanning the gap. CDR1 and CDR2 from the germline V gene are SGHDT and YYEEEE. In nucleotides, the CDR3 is TGTGCCAGCAGCTTGAGGCAGGGGTCTTGGGGTGGCTACACCTTC. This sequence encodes CASSLRQGSWGGYTF.

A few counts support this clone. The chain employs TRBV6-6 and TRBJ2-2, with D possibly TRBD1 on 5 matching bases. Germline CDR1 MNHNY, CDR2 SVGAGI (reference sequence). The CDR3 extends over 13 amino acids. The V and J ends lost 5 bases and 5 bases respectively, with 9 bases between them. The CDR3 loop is CASSPQGTGELFF. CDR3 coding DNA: TGTGCCAGCAGTCCTCAGGGAACCGGGGAGCTGTTTTTT.

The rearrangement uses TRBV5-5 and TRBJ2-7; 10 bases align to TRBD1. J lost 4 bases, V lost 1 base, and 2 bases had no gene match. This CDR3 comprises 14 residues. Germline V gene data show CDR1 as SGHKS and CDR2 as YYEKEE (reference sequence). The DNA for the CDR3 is TGTGCCAGCAGCTTGTGGGACAGGGGTTACGAGCAGTACTTC. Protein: CASSLWDRGYEQYF.

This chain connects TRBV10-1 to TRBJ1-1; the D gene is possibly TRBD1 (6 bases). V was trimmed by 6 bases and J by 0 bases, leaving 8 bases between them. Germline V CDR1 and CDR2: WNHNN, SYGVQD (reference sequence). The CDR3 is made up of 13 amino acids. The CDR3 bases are TGCGCCAGCAGCCAGGGGATGAACACTGAAGCTTTCTTT. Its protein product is CASSQGMNTEAFF.